One and the same sample provided the 23 T cell receptor beta chains below, sequenced in a study of regulatory T cells in long-lasting Graves disease. Libraries of TCR beta came from iRepertoire HTBI primers plus Arm-PCR of CDR3 regions. One entry per CDR3 protein results from TCRdb running MiXCR on the multiplex PCR reads. The sample lists fewer than 400,000 distinct CDR3 sequences; roughly 21% were seen once. Time point noted: persistent/refractory GD, antithyroid drugs over 5 years with positive TRAb. Generation of the TCR library employed RNA extracted from PBMCs. The starting material was peripheral blood mononuclear cells (PBMCs), obtained when the disease was refractory, from a patient treated with antithyroid drugs. Every receptor here comes from a female donor with Graves disease.

This clonotype appeared many times. The chain combines TRBV30 with TRBJ1-1; D gene uncertain. The length of the CDR3 is 11 residues. V was clipped by 1 base and J by 6 bases, with 6 bases between them. Germline V gene data show CDR1 as GTSNPN and CDR2 as SVGIG (reference sequence). This CDR3 reads CAWSGYAEAFF. The CDR3 coding sequence is TGTGCCTGGAGTGGGTACGCTGAAGCTTTCTTT.

Only a few counts were recorded for this clonotype. The genes are TRBV27 and TRBJ1-5; 7 positions agree with TRBD1. J gave up 2 bases and V 6 bases, and 7 bases lay outside the gene matches. Looked up from germline, CDR1 is MNHEY and CDR2 is SMNVEV (reference sequence). The CDR3 runs to 15 residues. The CDR3 DNA reads TGTGCCAGCAGCCAGAGGGGGCCCGGCAATCAGCCCCAGCATTTT. Amino acid sequence: CASSQRGPGNQPQHF.

This clonotype was seen only once. The J gene is TRBJ2-7, the V gene TRBV25-1; 8 positions match TRBD1. CDR1 and CDR2 (germline): MGHDK, SYGVNS. The ends lost 3 bases at V and 4 bases at J; junction bases unmatched: 8. This CDR3 is built from 15 residues. CDR3 sequence reads: CASSDPRQGAYEQYF. CDR3 DNA sequence: TGTGCCAGCAGTGACCCACGCCAGGGGGCTTACGAGCAGTACTTC.

Note on this clonotype: A much larger clone differs by one base, so this may be a read error. This chain uses TRBV27 with TRBJ1-2; the D is unclear. V lost 2 bases and J 1 base, leaving 8 bases between the germline ends. Germline CDR1 reads MNHEY; CDR2 reads SMNVEV (reference sequence). This CDR3 contains 14 residues. CDR3 in amino acids: CASSLRRGNYGYTF. The CDR3 DNA sequence: TGTGCCAGCAGTTTAAGACGGGGTAACTATGGCTACACCTTC.

The rearrangement uses TRBV15 and TRBJ2-6; D gene uncertain. Looked up from germline, CDR1 is LNHNV and CDR2 is YYDKDF (reference sequence). The V gene lost 1 base and the J gene lost 0 bases, with 4 bases spanning the gap. This CDR3 region has 15 residues. In nucleotides, the CDR3 is TGTGCCACCAGCAGAGCAGGCTCTGGGGCCAACGTCCTGACTTTC. Amino acids: CATSRAGSGANVLTF.

This clonotype was seen at least ten times. The chain is built from TRBV20-1 and TRBJ2-7; D not resolved. CDR3 length: 10 amino acids. Trimming shortened V by 3 bases and J by 6 bases, and 6 bases separated the two germline ends. Germline values: CDR1 DFQATT, CDR2 SNEGSKA (reference sequence). The CDR3 is CSARYGEQYF. In DNA form, the CDR3 reads TGCAGTGCTAGGTACGGCGAGCAGTACTTC.

This clonotype turned up a few times. The V gene is TRBV29-1, the J gene TRBJ1-2, with D possibly matching TRBD1 (5 bases). V was shortened by 4 bases and J by 3 bases, with 12 bases between the two germline ends. CDR1 SQVTM and CDR2 ANQGSEA come from the germline V gene. The CDR3 spans 13 residues. The DNA of the CDR3 is TGCAGCGTTGTAACCGGGACCCACTATGGCTACACCTTC. It codes for CSVVTGTHYGYTF.

CDR3 coding DNA: TGTGCCACCAGTGAAAGCGGGGGGACTACAGATACGCAGTATTTT. It is translated as CATSESGGTTDTQYF. The V gene is TRBV24-1, the J gene TRBJ2-3; 9 nucleotides agree with TRBD2. The length of the CDR3 is 15 residues. V was pared by 4 bases and J by 3 bases, with 4 bases of the junction left unmatched. Looked up from germline, CDR1 is KGHDR and CDR2 is SFDVKD.

On this clonotype: A much larger clone sits a single nucleotide away, making a read error possible. V and J are TRBV4-2 and TRBJ2-5; 7 positions agree with TRBD1. The germline V gene encodes CDR1 LGHNA and CDR2 YNFKEQ. This CDR3 region has 14 residues. The V segment lost 4 bases and the J segment 0 bases; nucleotides outside the gene matches: 2. The chain's CDR3 is CASSPGQHQETQYF. In DNA form, the CDR3 reads TGTGCCAGCAGCCCGGGACAGCACCAAGAGACCCAGTACTTC.

A few counts support this clonotype. With only one base between it and a far larger clone, this is likely a read error. The chain uses TRBV11-3 and TRBJ2-2, with 12 positions matching TRBD2. The J segment lost 7 bases and the V segment lost 0 bases, leaving 18 bases of the junction unmatched. Germline values: CDR1 SGHNT, CDR2 YENEEA. The CDR3 length is 21 residues. For the CDR3, the DNA is TGTGCCAGCAGCTTAGAGGAAGGGTCTAGCGGGAGGGCCGGGGAAAGCGGGGAGCTGTTTTTT. Its translation: CASSLEEGSSGRAGESGELFF.

This clonotype was observed many times. This rearrangement joins TRBV3-1 to TRBJ2-4; no clear D. Trimming left V 1 base short and J 0 bases short, with 10 bases between. This CDR3 is built from 16 residues. The germline V gene encodes CDR1 LGHDT and CDR2 YNNKEL (reference sequence). CDR3 sequence reads: CASSQAYWEAKNIQYF. CDR3 DNA: TGTGCCAGCAGCCAAGCCTACTGGGAAGCCAAAAACATTCAGTACTTC.

At least ten counts were recorded for this clonotype. The rearrangement joins TRBV19 to TRBJ2-7; TRBD1 agrees at 8 bases. This CDR3 contains 14 residues. Trimming cost V 9 bases and J 1 base; bases outside gene matches: 8. CDR1 and CDR2 from the germline V gene are LNHDA and SQIVND (reference sequence). As DNA, the CDR3 is TGTGCCAGCAGCCGGACAGGGTCGTCCTACGAGCAGTACTTC. Protein product: CASSRTGSSYEQYF.

This clonotype occurred many times. The V gene is TRBV6-1, the J gene TRBJ1-2; tentatively, D is TRBD1 (5 bases). The CDR3 has 15 amino acids. The germline V and J ends were trimmed by 7 bases and 5 bases, with 20 bases remaining between them. Germline CDR1 MNHNS, CDR2 SASEGT. CDR3 in DNA: TGTGCCAGCACCCGGCGGGGGGGATGGGATTATGGCTACACCTTC. Its translation is CASTRRGGWDYGYTF.

This clonotype was recorded at least ten times. The chain couples TRBV11-3 to TRBJ2-5; 7 positions match TRBD1. The CDR3 loop spans 16 amino acids. CDR1 is SGHNT and CDR2 is YENEEA in the germline V gene. J gave up 0 bases and V 2 bases, and 6 bases lay outside the gene matches. The DNA for the CDR3 is TGTGCCAGCAGCTTATCGGCCGGGACAGACCAAGAGACCCAGTACTTC. Translating gives CASSLSAGTDQETQYF.

This clonotype has a count of ten or more. The CDR3 sequence is CASGTDYYGYTF. CDR3 nucleotides: TGTGCCAGCGGCACCGATTACTATGGCTACACCTTC. The chain couples TRBV28 to TRBJ1-2; D is unclear. Between the trimmed V and J ends, which lost 8 bases and 3 bases, there was a span of 10 bases. The CDR3 has 12 amino acids. Germline CDR1 and CDR2: MDHEN and SYDVKM.

The V gene is TRBV19, the J gene TRBJ2-5; 7 bases fit TRBD1. This CDR3 comprises 15 residues. Trimming cost V 3 bases and J 5 bases; bases outside gene matches: 9. Germline assignment: CDR1 LNHDA and CDR2 SQIVND (reference sequence). CDR3: CASSIRTGPAETQYF. CDR3 DNA sequence: TGTGCCAGTAGTATTAGGACAGGTCCCGCGGAGACCCAGTACTTC.

The chain recombines TRBV19 with TRBJ1-5, with unresolved D. Trimming cost V 7 bases and J 3 bases, with 13 bases left between them. This CDR3 has 14 residues. Germline-derived CDR1 and CDR2 are LNHDA and SQIVND (reference sequence). In DNA, the CDR3 is TGTGCCAGTACCCATATGGGGTACAATCAGCCCCAGCATTTT. It codes for CASTHMGYNQPQHF.

V is TRBV15 and J is TRBJ2-3, with D possibly being TRBD1 (5 bases). Germline-derived CDR1 and CDR2 are LNHNV and YYDKDF (reference sequence). The V end was cut by 4 bases, the J end by 3 bases, with 11 bases between. The CDR3 contains 14 residues. This CDR3 reads CATSTRDGTDTQYF. CDR3 sequence (DNA): TGTGCCACCAGCACCAGGGATGGGACAGATACGCAGTATTTT.

The genes are TRBV6-2 or TRBV6-3 and TRBJ2-1, with 12 nucleotides matching TRBD2. Trimming took 4 bases from V and 8 from J; bases not matched to a gene: 6. Per germline, CDR1 MNHEY and CDR2 SVGEGT. CDR3 length equals 15 residues. The CDR3 protein is CASSSSGRARDEQFF. CDR3 in DNA: TGTGCCAGCAGTTCTAGCGGGAGGGCCAGGGATGAGCAGTTCTTC.

This clonotype was observed many times. The gene calls are TRBV28 and TRBJ2-7; 9 nucleotides align to TRBD1. CDR1 is MDHEN and CDR2 is SYDVKM in the germline V gene. This CDR3 comprises 14 residues. With V trimmed by 6 bases and J by 5 bases, 8 bases remained unmatched. CDR3 coding DNA: TGTGCCAGCAGAGAACAGGGGGCAGAAAACGAGCAGTACTTC. This sequence encodes CASREQGAENEQYF. The full variable domain, rest sourced from reference TRBV28 and TRBJ2-7, is DVKVTQSSRYLVKRTGEKVFLECVQDMDHENMFWYRQDPGLGLRLIYFSYDVKMKEKGDIPEGYSVSREKKERFSLILESASTNQTSMYLCASREQGAENEQYFGPGTRLTVT.

J is TRBJ2-1 and V is TRBV12-3 or TRBV12-4, with TRBD2 matching 9 bases. This CDR3 has 15 amino acids. V trimming: 6 bases; J trimming: 7 bases; junction bases outside the gene matches: 10. In nucleotides, the CDR3 is TGTGCCAGCAGCTGGGGGCGGGGGGGCCGGAATGAGCAGTTCTTC. It yields the protein CASSWGRGGRNEQFF.

This clonotype has just a few counts. J is TRBJ2-7 and V is TRBV27; weak D call: TRBD2 (6 bases). Germline V CDR1 and CDR2: MNHEY, SMNVEV (reference sequence). The CDR3 sequence is 16 residues long. V lost 3 bases and J lost 5, with 20 bases in between. CDR3 coding DNA: TGTGCCAGCAGTTTCTGGAGAACTAGCAACAAAGACGAGCAGTACTTC. This gives the protein CASSFWRTSNKDEQYF.

This clonotype was counted a few times. V usage is TRBV5-1 and J usage is TRBJ2-4, with D unclear. The germline V and J ends were trimmed by 0 bases and 1 base, with 5 bases remaining between them. This CDR3 region has 14 residues. Germline-derived CDR1 and CDR2 are SGHRS and YFSETQ. CDR3 DNA: TGCGCCAGCAGCTTGGAGGAGGCCAAAAACATTCAGTACTTC. Amino acids: CASSLEEAKNIQYF.